A single sample is the source of the 2 T cell receptor beta chains below, sequenced in a study of T cell responses to AZD1222 COVID-19 vaccine. TCRdb keeps only in-frame clones here, not all; method: immunoSEQ multiplex PCR. In the table there are some 69,000 clones, 85% to 90% of which are singletons. Specimen: peripheral blood, collected on day 0 of AZD1222 vaccination. All receptors come from an adult in good health.

The chain uses TRBV14 and TRBJ2-1; 8 bases line up with TRBD1. Germline CDR1 SGHDN, CDR2 FVKESK. The CDR3 runs to 12 residues. The V segment lost 4 bases and the J segment 9 bases; nucleotides outside the gene matches: 2. In DNA form, the CDR3 reads TGTGCCAGCAGCCCTGGGACAGGTGAGCAGTTCTTC. Residues: CASSPGTGEQFF.

The V call is TRBV7-2, the J call TRBJ2-1; no clear D. The CDR3 has 15 residues. Per the germline V gene, CDR1 is SGHTA and CDR2 is FQGNSA. Trimming left V 5 bases short and J 5 bases short, with 16 bases between. Here the CDR3 DNA reads TGTGCCAGCAGCAAGATGGTGGCAGTCAACAATGAGCAGTTCTTC. Amino acids: CASSKMVAVNNEQFF. Complete variable domain (other parts from reference TRBV7-2 and TRBJ2-1): GAGVSQSPSNKVTEKGKDVELRCDPISGHTALYWYRQSLGQGLEFLIYFQGNSAPDKSGLPSDRFSAERTGGSVSTLTIQRTQQEDSAVYLCASSKMVAVNNEQFFGPGTRLTVL.